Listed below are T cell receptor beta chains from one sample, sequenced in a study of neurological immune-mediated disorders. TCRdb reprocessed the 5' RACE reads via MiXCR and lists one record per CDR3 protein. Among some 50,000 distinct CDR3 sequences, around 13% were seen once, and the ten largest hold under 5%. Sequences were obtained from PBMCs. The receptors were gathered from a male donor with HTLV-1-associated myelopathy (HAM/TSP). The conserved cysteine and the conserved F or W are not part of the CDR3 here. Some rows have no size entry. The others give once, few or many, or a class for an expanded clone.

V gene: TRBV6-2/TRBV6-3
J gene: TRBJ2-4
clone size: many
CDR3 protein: ASSWTVMAKNIQY

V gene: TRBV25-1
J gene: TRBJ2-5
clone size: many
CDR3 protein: ASSPGQTYQETQY

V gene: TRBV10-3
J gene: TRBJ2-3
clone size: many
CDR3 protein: AIRDPTSTDTQY

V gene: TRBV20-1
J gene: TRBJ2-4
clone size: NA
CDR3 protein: SARPSGGENIQY

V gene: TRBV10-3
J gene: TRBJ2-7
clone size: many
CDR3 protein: AISSSGTGISYEQY

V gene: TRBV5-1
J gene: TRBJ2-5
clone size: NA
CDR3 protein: ASSHTSGGPQETQY

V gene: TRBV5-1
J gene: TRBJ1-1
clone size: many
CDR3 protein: ASSSSDRNTEAF

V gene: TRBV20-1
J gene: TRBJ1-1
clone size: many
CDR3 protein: SARRPWGARTEAF

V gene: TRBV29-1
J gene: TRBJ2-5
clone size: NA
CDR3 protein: SVRTSGEETQY

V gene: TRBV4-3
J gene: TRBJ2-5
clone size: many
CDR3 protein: ASSQDFDLQETQY